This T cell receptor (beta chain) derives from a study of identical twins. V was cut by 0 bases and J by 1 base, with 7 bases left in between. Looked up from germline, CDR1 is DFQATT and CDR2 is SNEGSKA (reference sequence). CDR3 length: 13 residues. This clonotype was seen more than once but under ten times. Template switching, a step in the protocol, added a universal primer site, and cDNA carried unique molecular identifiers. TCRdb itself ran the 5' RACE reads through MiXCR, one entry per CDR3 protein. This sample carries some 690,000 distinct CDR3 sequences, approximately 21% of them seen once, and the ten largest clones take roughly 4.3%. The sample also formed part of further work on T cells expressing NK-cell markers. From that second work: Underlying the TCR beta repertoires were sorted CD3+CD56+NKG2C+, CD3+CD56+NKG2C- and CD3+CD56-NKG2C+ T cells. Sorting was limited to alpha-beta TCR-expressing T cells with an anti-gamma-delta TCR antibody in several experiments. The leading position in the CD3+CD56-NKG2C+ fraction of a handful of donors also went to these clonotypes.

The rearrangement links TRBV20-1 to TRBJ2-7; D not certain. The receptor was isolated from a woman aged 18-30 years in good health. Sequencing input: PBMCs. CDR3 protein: CSARDPRSYEQYF. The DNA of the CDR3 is TGCAGTGCTAGAGATCCTAGGTCCTACGAGCAGTACTTC.